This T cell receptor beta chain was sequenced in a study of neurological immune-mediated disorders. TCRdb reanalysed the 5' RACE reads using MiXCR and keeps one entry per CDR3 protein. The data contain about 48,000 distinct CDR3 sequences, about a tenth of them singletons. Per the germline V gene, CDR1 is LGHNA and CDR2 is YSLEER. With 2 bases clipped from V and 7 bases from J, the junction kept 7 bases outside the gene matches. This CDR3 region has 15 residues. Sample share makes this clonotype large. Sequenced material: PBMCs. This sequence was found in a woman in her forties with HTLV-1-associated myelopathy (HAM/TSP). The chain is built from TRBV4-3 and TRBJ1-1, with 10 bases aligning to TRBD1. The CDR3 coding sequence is TGCGCCAGCAGCCAAAGACAGGGGGCGCAGAATGAAGCTTTCTTT. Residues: CASSQRQGAQNEAFF.